Listed below are T cell receptor beta chains from one sample, sequenced in a study of monozygotic twins with inflammatory bowel disease. Reprocessing the 5' RACE reads, TCRdb reports a single entry for every CDR3 protein and omits DNA. The sample holds a few hundred thousand distinct CDR3 sequences. Sequencing input: blood. All receptors derive from a human donor with ulcerative colitis or Crohn's disease, or a healthy co-twin of an affected twin (not recorded which). The CDR3 runs from the conserved cysteine through the conserved F or W.

j_gene: TRBJ2-5; v_gene: TRBV9; CDR3aa: CASSDSQGWGETQYF
j_gene: TRBJ1-2; v_gene: TRBV12-3/TRBV12-4; CDR3aa: CASSLSNRGPEYGYTF
j_gene: TRBJ2-6; v_gene: TRBV19; CDR3aa: CASRPWGGVIVLTF
j_gene: TRBJ2-5; v_gene: TRBV5-1; CDR3aa: CASSFGTGAGKTQYF
j_gene: TRBJ1-1; v_gene: TRBV12-3/TRBV12-4; CDR3aa: CASSVRGFTEAFF
j_gene: TRBJ2-7; v_gene: TRBV28; CDR3aa: CASSWRQPSSYEQYF
j_gene: TRBJ1-3; v_gene: TRBV12-3/TRBV12-4; CDR3aa: CASSLTMGNTIYF
j_gene: TRBJ2-1; v_gene: TRBV5-1; CDR3aa: CASSFNLVYNEQFF
j_gene: TRBJ1-6; v_gene: TRBV7-3; CDR3aa: CASSLTSSGATPLHF
j_gene: TRBJ2-1; v_gene: TRBV4-3; CDR3aa: CASSRSGQEQFF
j_gene: TRBJ2-2; v_gene: TRBV5-1; CDR3aa: CASSPTAQGNTGELFF
j_gene: TRBJ1-1; v_gene: TRBV6-2/TRBV6-3; CDR3aa: CASSYGGARETFF
j_gene: TRBJ1-2; v_gene: TRBV4-3; CDR3aa: CASSQEKGNNGYTF
j_gene: TRBJ2-1; v_gene: TRBV2; CDR3aa: CASMAIPYNEQFF
j_gene: TRBJ2-2; v_gene: TRBV2; CDR3aa: CASSPDRLTGELFF
j_gene: TRBJ2-7; v_gene: TRBV7-9; CDR3aa: CASSLGDRAIYEQYF